This entry lists 15 T cell receptor beta chains sequenced from one sample in a study of radiotherapy plus CTLA-4 blockade in lung cancer. Assay used: immunoSEQ multiplex PCR; TCRdb lists only in-frame clones, some missing. The table lists some 66,000 clones, about 85% of them singletons. The source was peripheral blood, collected from a patient treated with radiotherapy plus ipilimumab. The receptors derive from a human donor with non-small cell lung cancer who had a partial response to radiotherapy plus ipilimumab.

This clone was seen a few times. The genes are TRBV6-5 and TRBJ2-5; 8 bases agree with TRBD1. CDR3 size: 13 residues. Germline-derived CDR1 and CDR2 are MNHEY and SVGAGI. Trimming removed 6 bases from V and 5 bases from J; junction bases left unmatched: 5. The DNA for the CDR3 is TGTGCCAGCAGCCAGGGGGCATGGGAGACCCAGTACTTC. Its translation: CASSQGAWETQYF.

The chain carries TRBV19 and TRBJ2-2; a weak D match, TRBD2 (6 bases). CDR3 length equals 14 residues. Trimming cost V 7 bases and J 6 bases, with 15 bases left between them. Germline CDR1 reads LNHDA; CDR2 reads SQIVND (reference sequence). The CDR3 reads CASKPGGSAGELFF. The CDR3 DNA follows: TGTGCCAGTAAACCTGGGGGGAGTGCCGGGGAGCTGTTTTTT.

The chain recombines TRBV30 with TRBJ2-5; D is uncertain. CDR1 and CDR2 (germline): GTSNPN, SVGIG (reference sequence). The CDR3 totals 11 residues. Trimming cost V 2 bases and J 5 bases, with 6 bases left between them. CDR3 amino acids: CAWSHRETQYF. Written as DNA, the CDR3 is TGTGCCTGGAGTCACCGGGAGACCCAGTACTTC.

This clone was observed a handful of times. The rearrangement uses TRBV4-2 and TRBJ2-3, with unresolved D. CDR3 length: 15 amino acids. Trimming shortened V by 0 bases and J by 0 bases, and 7 bases separated the two germline ends. Germline-derived CDR1 and CDR2 are LGHNA and YNFKEQ. CDR3: CASSQDGGSTDTQYF. For the CDR3, the DNA is TGTGCCAGCAGCCAAGATGGCGGCAGCACAGATACGCAGTATTTT.

V gene TRBV4-2 combines with J gene TRBJ2-7; 12 bases line up with TRBD2. V trimming: 1 base; J trimming: 6 bases; junction bases outside the gene matches: 7. CDR1 LGHNA and CDR2 YNFKEQ come from the germline V gene. This CDR3 is built from 16 residues. The CDR3: CASSQVSTSGSVEQYF. CDR3 in DNA: TGTGCCAGCAGCCAAGTCTCGACTAGCGGGAGCGTCGAGCAGTACTTC.

This clone was counted only a few times. V is TRBV10-3 and J is TRBJ1-6; TRBD1 matches at 8 bases. The V and J ends lost 6 bases and 5 bases, in that order; junction bases with no gene match: 6. This CDR3 contains 15 residues. Germline-derived CDR1 and CDR2 are ENHRY and SYGVKD. DNA of the CDR3: TGTGCCATCAGCGCAGGGGGCGCTAATAATTCACCCCTCCACTTT. Amino acid sequence: CAISAGGANNSPLHF.

This chain connects TRBV18 to TRBJ2-5, with D possibly matching TRBD2 (6 bases). In germline, CDR1 is KGHSH, CDR2 LQKENI. V was pared by 3 bases and J by 4 bases, with 15 bases between. The CDR3 consists of 15 residues. CDR3 residues: CASSPGDFTGETQYF. CDR3 DNA sequence: TGTGCCAGCTCACCGGGGGACTTCACCGGAGAGACCCAGTACTTC.

The chain links TRBV19 to TRBJ1-3, with 8 bases that match TRBD1. Trimming cost V 9 bases and J 4 bases; bases outside gene matches: 2. The CDR3 totals 12 residues. CDR1 is LNHDA, CDR2 SQIVND, per germline (reference sequence). The CDR3 DNA reads TGTGCCAGCCGGACAGGGGGAAACACCATATATTTT. It encodes CASRTGGNTIYF.

The rearrangement uses TRBV9 and TRBJ2-1, with D perhaps matching TRBD2 (6 bases). CDR1 is SGDLS and CDR2 is YYNGEE in the germline V gene. The CDR3 contains 14 residues. V was clipped by 5 bases and J by 4 bases, with 13 bases between them. The CDR3: CASRGPSDYNEQFF. CDR3 in DNA: TGTGCCAGCAGGGGGCCTAGCGATTACAATGAGCAGTTCTTC.

The V call is TRBV5-1, the J call TRBJ2-2, with TRBD2 matching 11 bases. V gave up 4 bases and J gave up 7 bases; unmatched junction bases: 6. CDR3 length: 15 amino acids. Germline V CDR1 and CDR2: SGHRS, YFSETQ. The CDR3 sequence: CASSVLAGGGGELFF. CDR3 coding DNA: TGCGCCAGCAGCGTCCTAGCGGGAGGAGGCGGGGAGCTGTTTTTT.

The V call is TRBV4-2, the J call TRBJ2-7; 8 bases align to TRBD2. Germline trimming cut 6 bases from V and 5 bases from J; bases unmatched to any gene: 15. The CDR3 consists of 16 residues. Germline V gene data show CDR1 as LGHNA and CDR2 as YNFKEQ. The DNA for the CDR3 is TGTGCCAGCAGACCCGTGGGGCGGGGGGCCCCGGACGAGCAGTACTTC. Its translation is CASRPVGRGAPDEQYF.

V gene TRBV15 combines with J gene TRBJ2-4; D is unclear. This CDR3 is 15 amino acids long. Looked up from germline, CDR1 is LNHNV and CDR2 is YYDKDF (reference sequence). Between the trimmed V and J ends, which lost 0 bases and 0 bases, there was a span of 6 bases. This chain's CDR3 is CATSRDRGAKNIQYF. DNA of the CDR3: TGTGCCACCAGCAGAGATCGAGGAGCCAAAAACATTCAGTACTTC.

This chain links TRBV5-1 with TRBJ1-3, with a tentative D call TRBD1 (6 bases). Trimming pared 4 bases from V and 0 bases from J, leaving 14 bases between. This CDR3 is 16 amino acids long. Looked up from germline, CDR1 is SGHRS and CDR2 is YFSETQ. The CDR3 is CASSADEGVSGNTIYF. The CDR3 nucleotides read TGCGCCAGCAGCGCTGACGAGGGGGTCTCTGGAAACACCATATATTTT.

This clone was detected once. The V call is TRBV5-1, the J call TRBJ1-4; D is perhaps TRBD1 (6 bases). The CDR3 is 16 residues long. Germline V CDR1 and CDR2: SGHRS, YFSETQ. V gave up 4 bases and J gave up 3 bases, with 16 bases separating them. The CDR3 here is CASSPRGGAANEKLFF. CDR3 bases: TGCGCCAGCAGCCCCCGGGGGGGCGCCGCTAATGAAAAACTGTTTTTT. The variable domain in full, with the rest retrieved from reference TRBV5-1 and TRBJ1-4, is KAGVTQTPRYLIKTRGQQVTLSCSPISGHRSVSWYQQTPGQGLQFLFEYFSETQRNKGNFPGRFSGRQFSNSRSEMNVSTLELGDSALYLCASSPRGGAANEKLFFGSGTQLSVL.

The chain links TRBV5-4 to TRBJ1-1; D is undetermined. This CDR3 is 14 amino acids long. V was cut by 6 bases and J by 0 bases, with 12 bases left in between. Germline loops: CDR1 SGHNT, CDR2 YYREEE (reference sequence). The CDR3, as DNA: TGTGCCAGCACCCCGGAGCTTTTGAACACTGAAGCTTTCTTT. Translation: CASTPELLNTEAFF.